The 32 T cell receptor beta chains below come from one sample, sequenced in a study of T-cell reconstitution after alpha-beta-depleted transplantation in children. Molecular barcoding with unique molecular identifiers was used for the TCRbeta library. TCRdb re-called the PCR reads with MiXCR, one entry per CDR3 protein. Here the sample spans tens of thousands of distinct CDR3 sequences, 5.5% to 7.5% being singletons. Source: PBMCs, mostly from graft donor cells, taken 60 days after TCRalphabeta/CD19-depleted stem cell transplant. The receptor source for this set is a female patient aged 2-9 years who had a stem cell transplant for aplastic anemia, so the T cells may come from the graft donor.

This clonotype has a count of ten or more. This rearrangement joins TRBV4-2 to TRBJ2-3; the match to TRBD2 covers 10 bases. The CDR3 has 17 residues. Per germline, CDR1 LGHNA and CDR2 YNFKEQ. The V gene end was trimmed by 4 bases and the J gene end by 3 bases; junction bases not matched to a gene: 10. The CDR3 region is CASSPPVPSGRTDTQYF. The CDR3 coding sequence is TGTGCCAGCAGCCCTCCAGTCCCTAGCGGGAGAACAGATACGCAGTATTTT.

This clonotype was recorded many times. The rearrangement uses TRBV20-1 and TRBJ2-5; TRBD1 aligns across 9 bases. This CDR3 has 15 amino acids. After removal of 3 bases from V and 4 bases from J, the junction contained 9 bases not matched to a gene. Germline CDR1 reads DFQATT; CDR2 reads SNEGSKA (reference sequence). The DNA for the CDR3 is TGCAGTGCTAGGCCACGATTGGACAGGGGAGAGACCCAGTACTTC. It yields the protein CSARPRLDRGETQYF.

Ten or more counts support this clonotype. V and J are TRBV9 and TRBJ2-2; no clear D gene. Trimming shortened V by 4 bases and J by 3 bases, and 7 bases separated the two germline ends. Germline CDR1 SGDLS, CDR2 YYNGEE. The CDR3 covers 13 residues. The CDR3 loop reads CASSKYDTGELFF. CDR3 in DNA: TGTGCCAGCAGCAAATATGACACCGGGGAGCTGTTTTTT.

V and J are TRBV19 and TRBJ2-4, with D maybe TRBD1 (5 bases). Germline V lookup: CDR1 LNHDA, CDR2 SQIVND (reference sequence). This CDR3 contains 17 residues. V lost 4 bases, J lost 1 base, and 17 bases lay in between. The CDR3 loop is CASSTLGHVGAKNIQYF. In DNA form, the CDR3 reads TGTGCCAGTAGTACTCTTGGACACGTGGGTGCCAAAAACATTCAGTACTTC.

Many counts were recorded for this clonotype. The J gene is TRBJ2-2, the V gene TRBV7-3, with TRBD1 identical over 9 bases. V lost 6 bases, J lost 7 bases, and 9 bases stayed unmatched. Germline V gene sequence: CDR1 SGHTA, CDR2 FQGTGA. This CDR3 region has 15 residues. CDR3: CASSLRDRVNGELFF. In nucleotides, the CDR3 is TGTGCCAGCAGTCTCCGGGACAGGGTAAACGGGGAGCTGTTTTTT.

This clonotype was counted at least ten times. This CDR3 reads CASSRTSGRNEQFF. The CDR3 DNA is TGTGCCAGCAGCCGGACTAGCGGGAGGAATGAGCAGTTCTTC. The chain links TRBV12-3 or TRBV12-4 to TRBJ2-1, with 14 bases identical to TRBD2. The CDR3 covers 14 residues. J lost 7 bases, V lost 6 bases, and 2 bases had no gene match.

This clonotype was counted ten times or more. This chain connects TRBV27 to TRBJ2-5; 11 bases match TRBD2. The germline gives CDR1 MNHEY, CDR2 SMNVEV (reference sequence). This CDR3 is 15 amino acids long. V shed 5 bases and J 0 bases; nucleotides not matched to a gene: 2. CDR3 region: CASSKGLADQETQYF. In nucleotides, the CDR3 is TGTGCCAGCAGTAAGGGACTAGCGGACCAAGAGACCCAGTACTTC.

This clonotype was detected ten times or more. The rearrangement joins TRBV7-8 to TRBJ2-1, with a tentative D call TRBD1 (6 bases). V was cut by 4 bases and J by 9 bases, with 13 bases left in between. Germline V gene sequence: CDR1 SGHVS, CDR2 FQNEAQ. CDR3 length equals 13 residues. The CDR3 reads CASSSIQGSEQFF. The DNA for the CDR3 is TGTGCCAGCAGCTCAATACAGGGAAGTGAGCAGTTCTTC.

The sample holds many counts of this clonotype. J is TRBJ1-2 and V is TRBV6-5; D is possibly TRBD1 (5 bases). Germline V CDR1 and CDR2: MNHEY, SVGAGI. The V gene lost 5 bases and the J gene lost 6 bases, with 19 bases spanning the gap. The CDR3 runs 15 residues. This chain's CDR3 is CASSDRVQGRDGYTF. CDR3 nucleotides: TGTGCCAGCAGTGACCGGGTCCAGGGCCGTGATGGCTACACCTTC.

At least ten counts were recorded for this clonotype. The V gene is TRBV12-3 or TRBV12-4, the J gene TRBJ2-5, with TRBD2 identical over 9 bases. V was pared by 4 bases and J by 5 bases, with 8 bases of the junction left unmatched. The CDR3 consists of 15 residues. The DNA for the CDR3 is TGTGCCAGCAGTTCTTTAGCGGGGGCTGGGGAGACCCAGTACTTC. Residues: CASSSLAGAGETQYF.

This clonotype came up many times. This chain joins TRBV6-5 and TRBJ2-3, with no clear D. Trimming pared 2 bases from V and 1 base from J, leaving 7 bases between. This CDR3 is built from 14 residues. Germline CDR1 is MNHEY and CDR2 is SVGAGI. The DNA for the CDR3 is TGTGCCAGCAGTTACCAGGATGGCACAGATACGCAGTATTTT. Protein sequence: CASSYQDGTDTQYF.

This clonotype was found many times. J is TRBJ2-3 and V is TRBV6-1; 10 nucleotides agree with TRBD2. The ends lost 8 bases at V and 2 bases at J; junction bases unmatched: 13. CDR1 is MNHNS, CDR2 SASEGT, per germline. The CDR3 has 17 residues. The CDR3 sequence: CASAPLDSGGYTDTQYF. As DNA, the CDR3 is TGTGCCAGCGCCCCTTTAGATAGCGGGGGGTACACAGATACGCAGTATTTT.

This clonotype showed up just a few times. The chain employs TRBV25-1 and TRBJ1-1, with TRBD1 identical over 8 bases. J gave up 12 bases and V 8 bases, and 8 bases lay outside the gene matches. This CDR3 contains 11 residues. The germline gives CDR1 MGHDK, CDR2 SYGVNS. CDR3 sequence reads: CASGYRGSSFF. In DNA, the CDR3 is TGTGCCAGCGGGTACAGGGGGTCGTCTTTCTTT.

This clonotype was detected ten times or more. The chain combines TRBV5-1 with TRBJ2-2; 9 bases match TRBD1. The junction had 4 bases not matched to a gene; V was cut back by 1 base and J by 0 bases. In germline, CDR1 is SGHRS, CDR2 YFSETQ. CDR3 length: 17 residues. The CDR3 loop is CASSLTGGWANTGELFF. The CDR3 DNA reads as TGCGCCAGCAGCTTGACAGGGGGCTGGGCGAACACCGGGGAGCTGTTTTTT.

In its sample, this clonotype was seen a few times. The genes are TRBV3-1 and TRBJ2-3; D unclear. V lost 1 base and J 2 bases, leaving 7 bases between the germline ends. The germline V gene has CDR1 LGHDT and CDR2 YNNKEL (reference sequence). This CDR3 is built from 14 residues. The CDR3 loop is CASSQGRDTDTQYF. In DNA, the CDR3 is TGTGCCAGCAGCCAAGGGAGAGACACAGATACGCAGTATTTT.

J is TRBJ2-3 and V is TRBV7-9; tentatively, D is TRBD1 or TRBD2 (6 bases each). Per germline, CDR1 SEHNR and CDR2 FQNEAQ (reference sequence). The CDR3 contains 16 residues. The V end lost 6 bases, the J end lost 2 bases, and 18 bases lay between the germline ends. As DNA, the CDR3 is TGTGCCAGCAGGAACCGCGGAGGGGGTCTCACAGATACGCAGTATTTT. Amino acids: CASRNRGGGLTDTQYF. The full variable domain, rest sourced from reference TRBV7-9 and TRBJ2-3, is DTGVSQNPRHKITKRGQNVTFRCDPISEHNRLYWYRQTLGQGPEFLTYFQNEAQLEKSRLLSDRFSAERPKGSFSTLEIQRTEQGDSAMYLCASRNRGGGLTDTQYFGPGTRLTVL.

This clonotype has a count of ten or more. V and J are TRBV3-1 and TRBJ2-5; the match to TRBD1 covers 7 bases. The CDR3 runs to 13 residues. V shed 4 bases and J 2 bases; nucleotides not matched to a gene: 1. In germline, CDR1 is LGHDT, CDR2 YNNKEL (reference sequence). The CDR3 loop reads CASSRQGQETQYF. Here the CDR3 DNA reads TGTGCCAGCAGCCGACAGGGACAAGAGACCCAGTACTTC.

This clonotype has a count of ten or more. The J gene is TRBJ2-5, the V gene TRBV15, with D possibly TRBD2 on 7 matching bases. The germline V gene encodes CDR1 LNHNV and CDR2 YYDKDF (reference sequence). V was cut by 2 bases and J by 4 bases, with 14 bases left in between. CDR3 length equals 15 residues. The CDR3 spells CATSRYQGRGETQYF. The CDR3, as DNA: TGTGCCACCAGCAGATACCAGGGGAGGGGAGAGACCCAGTACTTC. Complete variable domain (other parts from reference TRBV15 and TRBJ2-5): DAMVIQNPRYQVTQFGKPVTLSCSQTLNHNVMYWYQQKSSQAPKLLFHYYDKDFNNEADTPDNFQSRRPNTSFCFLDIRSPGLGDTAMYLCATSRYQGRGETQYFGPGTRLLVL.

This clonotype was seen a handful of times. The CDR3 region has the DNA TGCAGTGCACAGGGGGCGTATGGCTACACCTTC. This translates into CSAQGAYGYTF. V gene TRBV20-1 combines with J gene TRBJ1-2, with TRBD1 matching 9 bases. There are 11 residues in the CDR3. The V segment lost 6 bases and the J segment 5 bases; nucleotides outside the gene matches: 1. Germline V gives CDR1 DFQATT, CDR2 SNEGSKA (reference sequence).

This clonotype was counted at least ten times. The chain is built from TRBV20-1 and TRBJ2-1; 8 bases line up with TRBD1. Germline V lookup: CDR1 DFQATT, CDR2 SNEGSKA (reference sequence). This CDR3 contains 14 residues. Germline trimming cut 2 bases from V and 8 bases from J; bases unmatched to any gene: 8. The CDR3, as DNA: TGCAGTGCTAGATCCAGGGGGCGCTCGGATGAGCAGTTCTTC. Translating gives CSARSRGRSDEQFF.

This clonotype counts as large (0.1 to 1%). The chain employs TRBV20-1 and TRBJ2-3; TRBD2 aligns across 8 bases. V was pared by 6 bases and J by 0 bases, with 11 bases of the junction left unmatched. The CDR3 totals 16 residues. Germline V gives CDR1 DFQATT, CDR2 SNEGSKA (reference sequence). Written as DNA, the CDR3 is TGCAGTGCCCCGTTAGCGGGACTCACTAGCACAGATACGCAGTATTTT. It is translated as CSAPLAGLTSTDTQYF.

This clonotype occurred many times. This rearrangement joins TRBV24-1 to TRBJ2-1, with D perhaps given as TRBD1 or TRBD2 (5 bases each). Germline V CDR1 and CDR2: KGHDR, SFDVKD. Deletions cut 5 bases from V and 5 bases from J, with 21 bases between. The length of the CDR3 is 17 residues. CDR3 coding DNA: TGTGCCACCAGTGGATTGAGTCGGGGCGTGATGGACAATGAGCAGTTCTTC. Protein product: CATSGLSRGVMDNEQFF.

The table lists this clonotype with many counts. The rearrangement uses TRBV5-5 and TRBJ2-7; D perhaps matches TRBD1 (6 bases). The CDR3 has 18 residues. Trimming shortened V by 9 bases and J by 0 bases, and 28 bases separated the two germline ends. Germline CDR1 SGHKS, CDR2 YYEKEE (reference sequence). As DNA, the CDR3 is TGTGCCACCCAGGCAGGACAGCCAGGGTGGGGCAGCTCCTACGAGCAGTACTTC. It encodes CATQAGQPGWGSSYEQYF. Variable domain in full (rest from reference TRBV5-5 and TRBJ2-7): DAGVTQSPTHLIKTRGQQVTLRCSPISGHKSVSWYQQVLGQGPQFIFQYYEKEERGRGNFPDRFSARQFPNYSSELNVNALLLGDSALYLCATQAGQPGWGSSYEQYFGPGTRLTVT.

This clonotype was observed many times. V and J are TRBV12-3 or TRBV12-4 and TRBJ2-3, with D unclear. The germline V and J ends were trimmed by 3 bases and 1 base, with 8 bases remaining between them. This CDR3 has 14 amino acids. The CDR3 DNA follows: TGTGCCAGCAGTTTTGAGGCTGGCACAGATACGCAGTATTTT. It yields the protein CASSFEAGTDTQYF.

Many counts were recorded for this clonotype. The V call is TRBV6-1, the J call TRBJ2-5, with a tentative D call TRBD2 (5 bases). V was cut by 3 bases and J by 3 bases, with 26 bases left in between. Per the germline V gene, CDR1 is MNHNS and CDR2 is SASEGT. This CDR3 spans 19 amino acids. For the CDR3, the DNA is TGTGCCAGCAGTGAGGAAAGTGCGGCTTCGGGATATGAGAAAGAGACCCAGTACTTC. It encodes CASSEESAASGYEKETQYF.

The table lists this clonotype with a few counts. This rearrangement joins TRBV6-1 to TRBJ1-4, with a possible D match to TRBD1 (5 bases). Germline CDR1 MNHNS, CDR2 SASEGT. The CDR3 loop spans 17 amino acids. V was shortened by 2 bases and J by 7 bases, with 20 bases between the two germline ends. CDR3 DNA: TGTGCCAGCAGTGAATGGACTACCGGGACCGGGGGTGAAAAACTGTTTTTT. This codes for CASSEWTTGTGGEKLFF.

This clonotype was picked up many times. V and J are TRBV6-5 and TRBJ2-3, with 7 positions matching TRBD1. V lost 4 bases, J lost 0 bases, and 4 bases stayed unmatched. Germline lookup yields CDR1 MNHEY and CDR2 SVGAGI. The CDR3 is 15 amino acids. In DNA, the CDR3 is TGTGCCAGCAGTTTCTACAGGGGTAGCACAGATACGCAGTATTTT. As protein: CASSFYRGSTDTQYF.

The table lists this clonotype with a few counts. The chain has TRBV5-1 and TRBJ1-2, with a possible D match to TRBD1 (5 bases). The CDR3 spans 13 residues. Trimming took off 2 bases at V and 8 bases at J, with 13 bases between the two ends. Looked up from germline, CDR1 is SGHRS and CDR2 is YFSETQ. The CDR3 protein is CASSLGGVEGYTF. CDR3 coding DNA: TGCGCCAGCAGCTTAGGAGGGGTGGAGGGCTACACCTTC.

To note about this clonotype: With a much larger clone just one base away, this may be a read error. The chain recombines TRBV14 with TRBJ2-1, with D unclear. Germline V gene data show CDR1 as SGHDN and CDR2 as FVKESK. The CDR3 length is 11 residues. CDR3 residues: CAGSRASAEFF. As DNA, the CDR3 is TGTGCCGGCAGTCGAGCGTCTGCGGAGTTCTTC. Variable domain in full (rest from reference TRBV14 and TRBJ2-1): EAGVTQFPSHSVIEKGQTVTLRCDPISGHDNLYWYRRVMGKEIKFLLHFVKESKQDESGMPNNRFLAERTGGTYSTLKVQPAELEDSGVYFCAGSRASAEFFGPGTRLTVL.

This clonotype was seen only a few times. This chain connects TRBV20-1 to TRBJ1-2; D is unclear. V was clipped by 3 bases and J by 11 bases, with 28 bases between them. The CDR3 runs 16 residues. Germline CDR1 reads DFQATT; CDR2 reads SNEGSKA (reference sequence). The CDR3 bases are TGCAGTGCTAGCTGGCAGTCGAGAATAACCCCATCCTCGTACACCTTC. Translation gives CSASWQSRITPSSYTF.

The CDR3 bases are TGCGCCAGCAGCTTGGTGGGAGGGGGTGGCGTATACGAGCAGTACTTC. Translation: CASSLVGGGGVYEQYF. The gene calls are TRBV5-1 and TRBJ2-7, with D possibly being TRBD2 (7 bases). This CDR3 spans 16 amino acids. Germline V CDR1 and CDR2: SGHRS, YFSETQ. V was trimmed by 0 bases and J by 4 bases, leaving 17 bases between them. The full variable domain, completed using reference TRBV5-1 and TRBJ2-7, is KAGVTQTPRYLIKTRGQQVTLSCSPISGHRSVSWYQQTPGQGLQFLFEYFSETQRNKGNFPGRFSGRQFSNSRSEMNVSTLELGDSALYLCASSLVGGGGVYEQYFGPGTRLTVT.

In this sample, this clonotype turned up many times. This chain uses TRBV28 with TRBJ2-3; 12 bases are shared with TRBD1. V lost 8 bases and J lost 1; bases outside the gene matches: 4. Germline CDR1 and CDR2: MDHEN and SYDVKM. CDR3 length equals 15 residues. The CDR3 DNA follows: TGTGCCAGCCTCCGGGACAGGGGGCGCACAGATACGCAGTATTTT. It is translated as CASLRDRGRTDTQYF.